These 25 T cell receptor beta chains were all obtained from the same sample, sequenced in a study of cytomegalovirus exposure and HLA in healthy donors. A multiplex PCR was run with 60 Vbeta primers and 13 Jbeta primers. The method was immunoSEQ multiplex PCR; TCRdb's version includes in-frame clones alone and lacks a portion of them. The table has approximately 130,000 clones, roughly 87% seen once; the top ten hold more than 1.4%. Sequencing was performed on PBMCs. These receptors were obtained from a woman aged 18-35 years in good health and CMV-seronegative.

This clone appeared once. The chain couples TRBV5-1 to TRBJ2-7, with D possibly being TRBD2 (6 bases). Trimming removed 0 bases at V and 9 bases at J, with 22 bases between. CDR3 length equals 16 residues. CDR1 and CDR2 (germline): SGHRS, YFSETQ. In DNA form, the CDR3 reads TGCGCCAGCAGCTTGGACAGGAACCGTGGAGGGTCCGGGCAGTACTTC. This encodes CASSLDRNRGGSGQYF.

V and J are TRBV2 and TRBJ1-1; tentative D call: TRBD1 (5 bases). The germline CDR1 and CDR2 sequences are SNHLY and FYNNEI. This CDR3 is 14 amino acids long. Deletions cut 4 bases from V and 1 base from J, with 10 bases between. DNA for the CDR3: TGTGCCAGCAGTGGTGAAGGGGCGAACACTGAAGCTTTCTTT. This translates into CASSGEGANTEAFF.

This chain connects TRBV27 to TRBJ2-2, with 8 bases lining up with TRBD1. The CDR3 sequence is 19 residues long. The V gene end was trimmed by 4 bases and the J gene end by 7 bases; junction bases not matched to a gene: 20. Per the germline V gene, CDR1 is MNHEY and CDR2 is SMNVEV (reference sequence). CDR3: CASSSDRTGFFYRGGELFF. Here the CDR3 DNA reads TGTGCCAGCAGTTCTGACCGGACAGGGTTTTTTTATCGTGGCGGGGAGCTGTTTTTT.

V usage is TRBV29-1 and J usage is TRBJ1-2; 8 bases line up with TRBD1. The CDR3 runs 11 residues. Unmatched junction bases numbered 5, after V lost 7 bases and J lost 7 bases. Germline V gene lookup returns CDR1 SQVTM and CDR2 ANQGSEA. CDR3 in DNA: TGCAGCGGCAGGGGGCTCGTTGGCTACACCTTC. This codes for CSGRGLVGYTF.

This chain uses TRBV6-6 with TRBJ2-1; 7 bases align to TRBD1. V was pared by 5 bases and J by 9 bases, with 4 bases of the junction left unmatched. The CDR3 is made up of 12 amino acids. Germline V lookup: CDR1 MNHNY, CDR2 SVGAGI (reference sequence). The DNA for the CDR3 is TGTGCCAGCAGTACGTGGACAGGTGAGCAGTTCTTC. Amino acid sequence: CASSTWTGEQFF.

The chain links TRBV7-6 to TRBJ2-3; the match to TRBD2 covers 12 bases. This CDR3 has 16 residues. Trimming removed 5 bases from V and 5 bases from J; junction bases left unmatched: 8. Germline values: CDR1 SGHVS, CDR2 FNYEAQ. CDR3 DNA: TGTGCCAGCAGCACCGGACTAGCGGGGTGGGGAGATACGCAGTATTTT. Its protein product is CASSTGLAGWGDTQYF.

This chain joins TRBV19 and TRBJ1-1, with unresolved D. V shed 5 bases and J shed 2 bases, with 15 bases lying between them. The CDR3 runs 15 residues. Germline CDR1 reads LNHDA; CDR2 reads SQIVND (reference sequence). The CDR3 region is CASSPVESGNTEAFF. The CDR3 region has the DNA TGTGCCAGTAGTCCGGTAGAGTCGGGAAACACTGAAGCTTTCTTT.

This sequence joins TRBV27 and TRBJ2-1; 7 positions agree with TRBD1. Germline CDR1 MNHEY, CDR2 SMNVEV (reference sequence). V gave up 5 bases and J gave up 7 bases; unmatched junction bases: 14. This CDR3 is built from 16 residues. In DNA, the CDR3 is TGTGCCAGCAGTGAGCCCACAGGGGCCTTTTCGAATGAGCAGTTCTTC. This encodes CASSEPTGAFSNEQFF.

V and J are TRBV28 and TRBJ2-5; D might be TRBD1 (6 bases). This CDR3 region has 15 residues. The V gene's germline CDR1 is MDHEN and CDR2 SYDVKM. The V end lost 2 bases, the J end lost 0 bases, and 10 bases lay between the germline ends. This chain's CDR3 is CASSLTDRYQETQYF. The CDR3 DNA is TGTGCCAGCAGTTTAACCGACAGGTACCAAGAGACCCAGTACTTC.

The CDR3 loop is CASSLQGAGGYTF. CDR3 in DNA: TGTGCCAGCAGCCTACAGGGGGCGGGTGGCTACACCTTC. The chain couples TRBV6-5 to TRBJ1-2; 9 nucleotides agree with TRBD1. In germline, CDR1 is MNHEY, CDR2 SVGAGI. There are 13 residues in the CDR3. The J segment lost 7 bases and the V segment lost 6 bases, leaving 6 bases of the junction unmatched.

The chain links TRBV5-1 to TRBJ2-7, with D possibly TRBD1 on 6 matching bases. Germline assignment: CDR1 SGHRS and CDR2 YFSETQ. The length of the CDR3 is 13 residues. With 1 base removed from V and 3 bases from J, the gap between germline ends came to 8 bases. This CDR3 is CASSLNRDYEQYF. CDR3 in DNA: TGCGCCAGCAGCTTGAACAGGGACTACGAGCAGTACTTC.

The chain is built from TRBV30 and TRBJ1-2; unclear D gene. The CDR3 covers 13 residues. Trimming cost V 0 bases and J 6 bases, with 11 bases left between them. The germline V gene encodes CDR1 GTSNPN and CDR2 SVGIG (reference sequence). The CDR3 spells CAWSVRGSHGYTF. The CDR3 DNA reads as TGTGCCTGGAGTGTAAGAGGGTCCCATGGCTACACCTTC.

The chain employs TRBV7-9 and TRBJ2-5, with 12 bases matching TRBD2. This CDR3 contains 15 residues. Germline trimming cut 4 bases from V and 4 bases from J; bases unmatched to any gene: 4. Germline CDR1 and CDR2: SEHNR and FQNEAQ (reference sequence). The CDR3 DNA sequence: TGTGCCAGCAGCTCCGGACTAGCGGGACCAGAGACCCAGTACTTC. It specifies CASSSGLAGPETQYF.

This rearrangement joins TRBV7-2 to TRBJ1-1; 8 bases line up with TRBD1. Germline loops: CDR1 SGHTA, CDR2 FQGNSA. The ends lost 4 bases at V and 5 bases at J; junction bases unmatched: 15. The CDR3 runs to 17 residues. CDR3 DNA: TGTGCCAGCAGCTCCCCCCGGGCAGGGGGCCGGCGGACTGAAGCTTTCTTT. Translation: CASSSPRAGGRRTEAFF.

Details on this clone: The junction differs from germline at one of its ends, possibly a read error. Other nucleotide sequences from this sample produce the same CDR3. The chain employs TRBV19 and TRBJ1-1, with 9 bases lining up with TRBD1. CDR1 is LNHDA and CDR2 is SQIVND in the germline V gene (reference sequence). This CDR3 contains 15 residues. This CDR3 is CATHGIGQGNTEAFF. CDR3 nucleotide sequence: TGTGCCACACACGGTATAGGACAGGGGAACACTGAAGCCTTCTTT.

This chain joins TRBV19 and TRBJ1-3; possible D gene TRBD1, 5 bases. CDR1 and CDR2 from the germline V gene are LNHDA and SQIVND (reference sequence). The V gene lost 6 bases and the J gene lost 8 bases, with 20 bases spanning the gap. This CDR3 is 15 amino acids long. For the CDR3, the DNA is TGTGCCAGTAGAGTAGCAGGGAAAGCCGGCTACACCATATATTTT. It translates to CASRVAGKAGYTIYF. The whole variable domain, filled in from reference TRBV19 and TRBJ1-3, reads DGGITQSPKYLFRKEGQNVTLSCEQNLNHDAMYWYRQDPGQGLRLIYYSQIVNDFQKGDIAEGYSVSREKKESFPLTVTSAQKNPTAFYLCASRVAGKAGYTIYFGEGSWLTVV.

This chain connects TRBV7-2 to TRBJ1-1; D is unresolved. Germline lookup yields CDR1 SGHTA and CDR2 FQGNSA. The V end lost 1 base, the J end lost 4 bases, and 7 bases lay between the germline ends. The CDR3 loop spans 13 amino acids. The CDR3 DNA is TGTGCCAGCAGCTTAGTTCTAGGCACTGAAGCTTTCTTT. Amino acids: CASSLVLGTEAFF.

This chain uses TRBV2 with TRBJ2-1; 9 bases map to TRBD1. V lost 4 bases to trimming and J lost 7 bases; unmatched junction nucleotides: 8. The CDR3 loop spans 15 amino acids. Germline-derived CDR1 and CDR2 are SNHLY and FYNNEI. The CDR3 nucleotides are TGTGCCAGCAGTGGGGAGGGACAGGGTACGAATGAGCAGTTCTTC. Its translation is CASSGEGQGTNEQFF.

This chain joins TRBV15 and TRBJ2-7, with TRBD1 matching 10 bases. J gave up 6 bases and V 1 base, and 9 bases lay outside the gene matches. The CDR3 contains 16 residues. Per germline, CDR1 LNHNV and CDR2 YYDKDF (reference sequence). The CDR3 region is CATSRGTGTGDSEQYF. CDR3 sequence (DNA): TGTGCCACCAGCAGAGGTACCGGGACAGGGGATTCCGAGCAGTACTTC.

The chain couples TRBV4-1 to TRBJ1-5, with D possibly TRBD1 on 5 matching bases. Between the trimmed V and J ends, which lost 4 bases and 5 bases, there was a span of 9 bases. There are 13 residues in the CDR3. Germline loops: CDR1 MGHRA, CDR2 YSYEKL. The DNA of the CDR3 is TGCGCCAGCAGCCCCGTAGGGGATCAGCCCCAGCATTTT. Its translation: CASSPVGDQPQHF.

This clone was seen a handful of times. This sequence joins TRBV6-5 and TRBJ2-7; D may be TRBD2 (5 bases). Per germline, CDR1 MNHEY and CDR2 SVGAGI. Trimming left V 5 bases short and J 2 bases short, with 16 bases between. The CDR3 spans 15 residues. The CDR3 DNA is TGTGCCAGCAGTCGGGATGCGCGACCCCCCTACGAGCAGTACTTC. Translation: CASSRDARPPYEQYF.

J is TRBJ2-7 and V is TRBV4-1; TRBD1 matches 8 bases. V lost 5 bases to trimming and J lost 1 base; unmatched junction nucleotides: 7. CDR3 size: 15 residues. CDR1 and CDR2 from the germline V gene are MGHRA and YSYEKL. Here the CDR3 DNA reads TGCGCCAGCAGCGCCGGGACAGGTCGATCCTACGAGCAGTACTTC. Its translation: CASSAGTGRSYEQYF.

To note about this clone: A junction end diverges from the germline sequence, so it may reflect a read error. The rearrangement uses TRBV7-9 and TRBJ2-7; the D gene is possibly TRBD2 (5 bases). Germline lookup yields CDR1 SEHNR and CDR2 FQNEAQ (reference sequence). The CDR3 totals 15 residues. CDR3 coding DNA: TGTTCCAGCAGCTTAGAGTTGGACTTCTCCTACGAGCAGTACTTC. Translating it yields CSSSLELDFSYEQYF.

The chain employs TRBV19 and TRBJ2-1; 9 nucleotides align to TRBD2. CDR3 size: 18 residues. The V segment lost 4 bases and the J segment 4 bases; nucleotides outside the gene matches: 14. Germline V gene data show CDR1 as LNHDA and CDR2 as SQIVND (reference sequence). This chain's CDR3 is CASSTLRVSGRTYNEQFF. DNA for the CDR3: TGTGCCAGTAGTACCCTGCGGGTGAGCGGGAGGACTTACAATGAGCAGTTCTTC.

The V and J genes are TRBV18 and TRBJ2-5, with D unclear. The V gene's germline CDR1 is KGHSH and CDR2 LQKENI. The V gene lost 4 bases and the J gene lost 5 bases, with 8 bases spanning the gap. This CDR3 is 12 amino acids long. The DNA for the CDR3 is TGTGCCAGCTCACGAAGAGAGGAGACCCAGTACTTC. Translating gives CASSRREETQYF.